The 13 T cell receptor beta chains below come from one sample, sequenced in a study of CD8 T cells in ankylosing spondylitis. A single record per CDR3 protein comes from TCRdb applying MiXCR to the 5' RACE reads. The sample has 200,000 or so distinct CDR3 sequences, roughly 18% seen once; the top ten hold 4.3%. Sequencing input: blood, either unsorted or a sorted T cell fraction (not recorded which). These receptors all come from a male donor aged 10 to 30 with ankylosing spondylitis or in good health (not recorded which).

This clonotype was seen at least ten times. CDR3 DNA sequence: TGTGCCAGCAGTTTTCTAGTTGCTGAGCAGTTCTTC. Translated, it gives CASSFLVAEQFF. J is TRBJ2-1 and V is TRBV7-2; D uncertain. CDR3 length: 12 amino acids. Trimming cost V 6 bases and J 9 bases, with 12 bases left between them. CDR1 is SGHTA, CDR2 FQGNSA, per germline. Drawing the rest from reference TRBV7-2 and TRBJ2-1, the complete variable domain is GAGVSQSPSNKVTEKGKDVELRCDPISGHTALYWYRQSLGQGLEFLIYFQGNSAPDKSGLPSDRFSAERTGGSVSTLTIQRTQQEDSAVYLCASSFLVAEQFFGPGTRLTVL.

The gene calls are TRBV29-1 and TRBJ1-1; TRBD1 matches 7 bases. J was trimmed by 4 bases and V by 7 bases; bases with no gene match: 9. The CDR3 runs 13 residues. Germline-derived CDR1 and CDR2 are SQVTM and ANQGSEA. CDR3 nucleotide sequence: TGCAGCGGGGGACTTGGGACAGCCACTGAAGCTTTCTTT. Amino acids: CSGGLGTATEAFF. The variable domain in full, with the rest retrieved from reference TRBV29-1 and TRBJ1-1, is SAVISQKPSRDICQRGTSLTIQCQVDSQVTMMFWYRQQPGQSLTLIATANQGSEATYESGFVIDKFPISRPNLTFSTLTVSNMSPEDSSIYLCSGGLGTATEAFFGQGTRLTVV.

This clonotype was detected many times. The V gene is TRBV5-1, the J gene TRBJ1-6; D is ambiguous. Trimming pared 0 bases from V and 7 bases from J, leaving 8 bases between. This CDR3 is built from 14 residues. Per germline, CDR1 SGHRS and CDR2 YFSETQ. In DNA, the CDR3 is TGCGCCAGCAGCTTGGTCCCATCCAATTCACCCCTCCACTTT. The encoded protein is CASSLVPSNSPLHF.

This chain connects TRBV6-5 to TRBJ2-1, with 9 nucleotides matching TRBD2. Germline V gene sequence: CDR1 MNHEY, CDR2 SVGAGI. The CDR3 length is 14 residues. The J segment lost 12 bases and the V segment lost 6 bases, leaving 12 bases of the junction unmatched. The CDR3 bases are TGTGCCAGCAGCCAGGGACTAGCCCTAGAGGGGCAGTTCTTC. This gives the protein CASSQGLALEGQFF.

The CDR3 reads CASTTGPRTNTEAFF. As DNA, the CDR3 is TGCGCCAGCACCACCGGGCCGAGAACGAACACTGAAGCTTTCTTT. The V gene is TRBV5-1, the J gene TRBJ1-1; D not resolved. This CDR3 has 15 residues. V was shortened by 6 bases and J by 1 base, with 16 bases between the two germline ends. Per germline, CDR1 SGHRS and CDR2 YFSETQ.

The sample holds many counts of this clonotype. This chain links TRBV11-3 with TRBJ2-3; D unclear. The CDR3 has 13 amino acids. Germline assignment: CDR1 SGHNT and CDR2 YENEEA. V was trimmed by 3 bases and J by 6 bases, leaving 10 bases between them. The CDR3 region is CASSFIVPDTQYF. The CDR3 DNA follows: TGTGCCAGCAGCTTTATTGTCCCGGATACGCAGTATTTT.

Ten or more counts support this clonotype. The chain joins TRBV6-2 or TRBV6-3 to TRBJ2-7; D possibly matches TRBD1 or TRBD2 (5 bases each). Per the germline V gene, CDR1 is MNHEY and CDR2 is SVGEGT. This CDR3 spans 15 amino acids. Trimming took 2 bases from V and 2 from J, leaving 13 bases between them. CDR3 in DNA: TGTGCCAGCAGTTACAAGTCAGGGACCCCCTACGAGCAGTACTTC. Amino acids: CASSYKSGTPYEQYF.

This clonotype was recorded many times. The rearrangement links TRBV9 to TRBJ2-1; no reliable D call. The germline gives CDR1 SGDLS, CDR2 YYNGEE. V lost 4 bases to trimming and J lost 10 bases, with 12 bases between them. The CDR3 loop spans 12 amino acids. The chain's CDR3 is CASSFRFGEQFF. CDR3 DNA sequence: TGTGCCAGCAGCTTCCGTTTTGGCGAGCAGTTCTTC.

The chain uses TRBV7-7 and TRBJ2-5; 9 bases map to TRBD1. CDR3 length: 17 residues. The germline V gene has CDR1 SSHAT and CDR2 FNYEAQ (reference sequence). V was pared by 5 bases and J by 4 bases, with 14 bases of the junction left unmatched. The DNA of the CDR3 is TGTGCCAGCAGCCAGGGTGTGGGACAGGGCTTTCGAGAGACCCAGTACTTC. Translation gives CASSQGVGQGFRETQYF.

This clonotype was seen many times. The chain couples TRBV20-1 to TRBJ1-1, with D unresolved. V gave up 0 bases and J gave up 8 bases, with 10 bases separating them. Germline CDR1 and CDR2: DFQATT and SNEGSKA (reference sequence). The CDR3 is 12 amino acids. In nucleotides, the CDR3 is TGCAGTGCTAGAGATCCTGGTCGCGAAGCTTTCTTT. Amino acids: CSARDPGREAFF.

This clonotype has a count of ten or more. The chain is built from TRBV20-1 and TRBJ1-5, with no clear D. This CDR3 contains 12 residues. The germline gives CDR1 DFQATT, CDR2 SNEGSKA (reference sequence). Trimming removed 1 base from V and 9 bases from J, with 10 bases in between. CDR3 DNA sequence: TGCAGTGCTAGAGTAGCTCGGGGGCCCCAGCATTTT. This codes for CSARVARGPQHF.

This clonotype was counted at least ten times. The chain recombines TRBV7-9 with TRBJ2-2, with 7 bases identical to TRBD1. The V gene's germline CDR1 is SEHNR and CDR2 FQNEAQ (reference sequence). CDR3 length: 13 residues. V was pared by 8 bases and J by 0 bases, with 0 bases of the junction left unmatched. The CDR3 DNA reads TGTGCCAGCGGACAGGCGAACACCGGGGAGCTGTTTTTT. Translation gives CASGQANTGELFF.

J is TRBJ2-1 and V is TRBV7-7; D is possibly TRBD1 or TRBD2 (5 bases each). Trimming left V 3 bases short and J 10 bases short, with 19 bases between. The CDR3 totals 15 residues. Germline-derived CDR1 and CDR2 are SSHAT and FNYEAQ (reference sequence). Here the CDR3 DNA reads TGTGCCAGCAGCTTGTCTGGGACGACCCTGGTAGAGCAGTTCTTC. Protein product: CASSLSGTTLVEQFF. Looking up the rest from reference TRBV7-7 and TRBJ2-1 gives the full variable domain: GAGVSQSPRYKVTKRGQDVTLRCDPISSHATLYWYQQALGQGPEFLTYFNYEAQPDKSGLPSDRFSAERPEGSISTLTIQRTEQRDSAMYRCASSLSGTTLVEQFFGPGTRLTVL.